This T cell receptor (beta chain) was recorded in a study of T cell responses to AZD1222 COVID-19 vaccine. CDR1 and CDR2 from the germline V gene are SGHAT and FQNNGV. Trimming stripped 4 bases from V and 5 bases from J, with 17 bases between. The CDR3 covers 16 residues. Notes on this clone: What it binds is unknown.

Whole-study results and caveats: There were mostly white British donors and more females than males, and clonal diversity was possibly underestimated. Repertoires in all cases were sampled only once the peak T cell response had passed.

TCRdb's table, derived via immunoSEQ multiplex PCR, lists solely in-frame clones and lacks some. The sample shows around 150,000 clones, 92% of them seen only once. Pooled samples include second doses given at about 4 or 12 weeks. This clonotype was obtained from an adult who received the AZD1222 COVID-19 vaccine. V is TRBV11-2 and J is TRBJ1-4; a possible D gene is TRBD1 (6 bases). Sequences were derived from peripheral blood, sampled 28 days after the second AZD1222 dose. The CDR3 DNA is TGTGCCAGCAGCTGGGGACCGGGACAAGGGAATGAAAAACTGTTTTTT. Translated: CASSWGPGQGNEKLFF.